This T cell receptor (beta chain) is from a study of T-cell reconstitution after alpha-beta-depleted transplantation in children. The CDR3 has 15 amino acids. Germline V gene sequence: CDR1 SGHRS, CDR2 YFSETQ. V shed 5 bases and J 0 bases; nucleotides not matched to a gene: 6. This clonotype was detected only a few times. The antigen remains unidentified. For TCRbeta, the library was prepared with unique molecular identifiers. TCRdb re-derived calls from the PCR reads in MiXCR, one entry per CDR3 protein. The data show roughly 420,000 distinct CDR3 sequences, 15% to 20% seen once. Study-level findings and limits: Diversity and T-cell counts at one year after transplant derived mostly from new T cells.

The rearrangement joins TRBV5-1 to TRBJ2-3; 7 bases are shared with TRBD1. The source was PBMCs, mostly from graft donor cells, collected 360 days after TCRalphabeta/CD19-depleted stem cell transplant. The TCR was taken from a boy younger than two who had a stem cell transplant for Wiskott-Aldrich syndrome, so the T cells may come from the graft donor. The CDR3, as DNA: TGCGCCAGCAGGAGGGGGCCCCCTAGCACAGATACGCAGTATTTT. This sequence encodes CASRRGPPSTDTQYF.